The T cell receptor (beta chain) under discussion was sequenced for a study of shared clonotypes between healthy human individuals (dated by TCRdb to 2020 to 2022). Looking at the study overall: The cohort comprised a couple of women and a few men aged 18 to 49 years. Blood TCR repertoires of several healthy adults were deeply sequenced to estimate repertoire size and the extent of clonotype sharing between individuals. Each donor's leukapheresis produced roughly between roughly 0.9 and 9 billion PBMCs. Libraries were prepared and TCR repertoires were sequenced by different laboratories using diverse techniques, in order to increase sequencing depth and limit assay-specific biases. For each donor, three plates each were used for CD4 naive and CD4 memory, two plates were used for CD8 naive, and one plate was used for CD8 memory.

What the research found in general, with its limitations: Pairwise subsampling led to the expectation that sequencing depth would affect the degree of clonotype sharing among donors. Larger estimated clonotype richness was generally found for naive subsets than for memory subsets. Clonotypes shared by all four sorted-subset donors showed higher generation probabilities than non-shared clonotypes. Roughly 5% of naive CD4, more than 3% of naive CD8, 2% to 2.5% of memory CD4, and around 0.42% of memory CD8 clonotypes were shared across several donors. The genetic and exposure-history diversity represented was limited by the small number of donors. Rarefaction of sorted-subset datasets indicated incomplete sequencing despite the large sequencing depth. Sampling was restricted to blood, and TCR repertoires in tissues likely differ from the TCR repertoires found in blood.

According to the germline V gene, CDR1 reads MNHNS and CDR2 reads SASEGT. The cysteine opens and the phenylalanine closes a CDR3 of 15 amino acids. Only the CDR3 region is kept as DNA, spanning 45 bases read in frame from base 1. At the junction V is shortened by 6 bases and J by 0 bases, with 12 bases in between. A word on this clone: The target of this receptor is not known. The sample holds no much larger clone one base away, and base qualities are not on file.

The donors were healthy, HIV-negative adults who had no recently reported acute infections or vaccinations. Every donor was a Caucasian adult living in Nashville, Tennessee, USA. CD4+ T cells were enriched through magnetic negative selection, after which naive cells were positively selected on CD45RA and the remaining negative fraction served as the memory subset. Blood was obtained by leukapheresis, after which PBMCs were separated by Ficoll-Histopaque density gradient centrifugation and cryopreserved in liquid nitrogen vapor phase. Purity and quantity of every magnetically sorted T cell population were checked by analytical flow cytometry. Each sorted fraction had its genomic DNA isolated and then quantified by UV absorbance on a Nanodrop 2000c. TCR CDR3 regions were amplified from genomic DNA by multiplex PCR using the deep immunoSEQ assay. Genomic DNA extracted from each cell subset was distributed evenly over all wells of several immunoSEQ 96-well plates, and each plate served as one replicate. For sorted subsets, each replicate PCR was loaded with 200 ng genomic DNA, equivalent to 30,000 or so T cell genomes. The purified libraries were quantified using a Qubit 3.0 fluorometer, sized with a Bioanalyzer 2100, and then quantified again using the KAPA Library Quantification kit. Every immunoSEQ 96-well plate was sequenced on a dedicated single-read 150-cycle Illumina NextSeq 550 flow cell. Under the source paper's analysis protocol: Because only junctional sequences without quality scores were contained in the immunoSEQ output, filtering matching that applied to full-length reads could not be performed. Sequences were annotated with PyIR, a Python wrapper for IgBLAST v1.9, and V/J genes and CDR3 were assigned using IMGT germline references. Any read was removed if the V/J assignment was weak (E-value above 1e-6), the CDR3 was missing, or the read contained stop codons, out-of-frame junctions, or ambiguous translated residues. V3J clonotypes were defined as sequences sharing the same inferred V gene, J gene, and CDR3 amino acid sequence. To compute the percentage overlap between repertoires, the number of shared unique clonotypes was divided by the size of the smaller repertoire. Repertoire richness was assessed with RTK rarefaction, the Chao1 estimator, and Recon v2.1 estimates of unobserved clonotypes. Generation probabilities for all TCRbeta clonotypes obtained by the gDNA method from a handful of donors were computed using OLGA. TCRdb provides this immuneACCESS table in a form limited to in-frame rearrangements. Some clones are lacking; in checked studies, under half of them reflect an unresolved V gene, and why the rest are absent is not known. For V, J and clone size, that table is used; D and trimming come from the DNA. The sample table records 950,000 to 1,100,000 clones; around four fifths of these occur just once. Roughly 1.4% of the sample goes to the ten largest clones.

This sequence uses TRBV6-1 and TRBJ1-5; TRBD1 is perhaps the D gene, given 6 matching bases. Sequences were obtained from memory CD4+ T cells sorted from blood. The sample's cell subset or site label is to be understood as: CD45RA-negative fraction. The receptor comes from a man between 18 and 35 years old in good health. The bases read TGTGCCAGCAGGGGGGGACATAATAGCAATCAGCCCCAGCATTTT. Its translation reads: CASRGGHNSNQPQHF.